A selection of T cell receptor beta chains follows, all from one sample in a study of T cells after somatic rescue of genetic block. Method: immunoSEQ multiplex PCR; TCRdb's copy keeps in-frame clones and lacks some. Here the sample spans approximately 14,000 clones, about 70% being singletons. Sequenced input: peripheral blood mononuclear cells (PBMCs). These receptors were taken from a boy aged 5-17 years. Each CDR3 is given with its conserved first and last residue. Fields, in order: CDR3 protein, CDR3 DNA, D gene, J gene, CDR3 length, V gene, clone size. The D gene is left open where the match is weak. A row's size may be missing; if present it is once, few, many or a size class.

CDR3aa: CASSRGGLSYEQYF; CDR3nt: TGCGCCAGCAGTCGCGGGGGACTCTCCTACGAGCAGTACTTC; d_gene: TRBD2; j_gene: TRBJ2-7; len: 14; v_gene: TRBV10-2; abundance: -
CDR3aa: CAWGGQGISYEQYF; CDR3nt: TGTGCCTGGGGGGGACAGGGGATCTCCTACGAGCAGTACTTC; d_gene: TRBD1; j_gene: TRBJ2-7; len: 14; v_gene: TRBV30; abundance: -
CDR3aa: CAWRMTGGYGYTF; CDR3nt: TGTGCCTGGAGAATGACAGGAGGCTATGGCTACACCTTC; d_gene: -; j_gene: TRBJ1-2; len: 13; v_gene: TRBV30; abundance: few
CDR3aa: CSSPGGGQETQYF; CDR3nt: TGCAGCTCCCCGGGAGGAGGCCAAGAGACCCAGTACTTC; d_gene: TRBD2; j_gene: TRBJ2-5; len: 13; v_gene: TRBV29-1; abundance: -
CDR3aa: CATGRTDTQYF; CDR3nt: TGTGCCACCGGACGCACAGATACGCAGTATTTT; d_gene: -; j_gene: TRBJ2-3; len: 11; v_gene: TRBV10-3; abundance: -
CDR3aa: CASSPRLGTPSYEQYF; CDR3nt: TGTGCCAGCAGTCCCCGATTGGGGACACCCTCCTACGAGCAGTACTTC; d_gene: -; j_gene: TRBJ2-7; len: 16; v_gene: TRBV27; abundance: -
CDR3aa: CASSLATGDPYNEQFF; CDR3nt: TGCGCCAGCAGCTTGGCTACAGGGGACCCCTACAATGAGCAGTTCTTC; d_gene: TRBD1; j_gene: TRBJ2-1; len: 16; v_gene: TRBV5-1; abundance: -
CDR3aa: CASSYGGWGRSPLHF; CDR3nt: TGTGCCAGCAGTTATGGCGGTTGGGGGCGTTCACCCCTCCACTTT; d_gene: -; j_gene: TRBJ1-6; len: 15; v_gene: TRBV28; abundance: few
CDR3aa: CASSRGQGNGEQYF; CDR3nt: TGTGCCAGCAGCCGCGGACAGGGGAATGGTGAGCAGTACTTC; d_gene: TRBD1; j_gene: TRBJ2-7; len: 14; v_gene: TRBV7-9; abundance: -
CDR3aa: CASSPSYGRPSYEQYF; CDR3nt: TGTGCCAGCAGTCCCTCCTACGGCAGGCCGAGCTACGAGCAGTACTTC; d_gene: -; j_gene: TRBJ2-7; len: 16; v_gene: TRBV6-6; abundance: medium-sized
CDR3aa: CASSAGANVLTF; CDR3nt: TGTGCCAGCAGTGCCGGGGCCAACGTCCTGACTTTC; d_gene: -; j_gene: TRBJ2-6; len: 12; v_gene: TRBV2; abundance: -
CDR3aa: CSAAGGTNEKLFF; CDR3nt: TGCAGCGCTGCCGGGGGGACTAATGAAAAACTGTTTTTT; d_gene: -; j_gene: TRBJ1-4; len: 13; v_gene: TRBV29-1; abundance: few
CDR3aa: CASRRQGVPYEQYF; CDR3nt: TGTGCCAGCAGGAGACAGGGGGTCCCTTACGAGCAGTACTTC; d_gene: TRBD1; j_gene: TRBJ2-7; len: 14; v_gene: TRBV27; abundance: once
CDR3aa: CASSIGWRAYEQYF; CDR3nt: TGTGCCAGTAGTATAGGCTGGAGGGCCTACGAGCAGTACTTC; d_gene: -; j_gene: TRBJ2-7; len: 14; v_gene: TRBV19; abundance: -
CDR3aa: CASSQDFDSGELFF; CDR3nt: TGCGCCAGCAGCCAAGATTTTGACTCCGGGGAGCTGTTTTTT; d_gene: -; j_gene: TRBJ2-2; len: 14; v_gene: TRBV4-1; abundance: few
CDR3aa: CASSPQGDSTDTQYF; CDR3nt: TGTGCCAGCAGCCCCCAAGGGGATAGCACAGATACGCAGTATTTT; d_gene: -; j_gene: TRBJ2-3; len: 15; v_gene: TRBV28; abundance: -
CDR3aa: CASSAGDVSYEQYF; CDR3nt: TGCGCCAGCAGCGCTGGGGACGTATCCTACGAGCAGTACTTC; d_gene: -; j_gene: TRBJ2-7; len: 14; v_gene: TRBV5-1; abundance: few
CDR3aa: CASSLLLSYEQYF; CDR3nt: TGCGCCAGCAGCTTGCTGCTCTCCTACGAGCAGTACTTC; d_gene: -; j_gene: TRBJ2-7; len: 13; v_gene: TRBV5-1; abundance: -
CDR3aa: CASSLRPGRLSRDTEAFF; CDR3nt: TGCGCCAGCAGCTTGAGGCCAGGGCGCTTGAGTAGGGACACTGAAGCTTTCTTT; d_gene: -; j_gene: TRBJ1-1; len: 18; v_gene: TRBV5-1; abundance: -
CDR3aa: CASSIDQGAFNQETQYF; CDR3nt: TGTGCCAGTAGTATAGACCAGGGGGCGTTCAATCAAGAGACCCAGTACTTC; d_gene: TRBD1; j_gene: TRBJ2-5; len: 17; v_gene: TRBV19; abundance: -
CDR3aa: CASSLRLAGNYNEQFF; CDR3nt: TGTGCCAGCAGTTTACGACTAGCGGGGAATTACAATGAGCAGTTCTTC; d_gene: TRBD2; j_gene: TRBJ2-1; len: 16; v_gene: TRBV27; abundance: once
CDR3aa: CASSLMRVNEQFF; CDR3nt: TGTGCCAGCAGCTTAATGCGGGTCAATGAGCAGTTCTTC; d_gene: -; j_gene: TRBJ2-1; len: 13; v_gene: TRBV7-3; abundance: -
CDR3aa: CASSESLEYEQYF; CDR3nt: TGCGCCAGCAGTGAATCGCTAGAGTACGAGCAGTACTTC; d_gene: -; j_gene: TRBJ2-7; len: 13; v_gene: TRBV10-1; abundance: -
CDR3aa: CASSYPGGEQYF; CDR3nt: TGTGCCAGCAGTTACCCGGGAGGCGAGCAGTACTTC; d_gene: TRBD2; j_gene: TRBJ2-7; len: 12; v_gene: TRBV6-4; abundance: few
CDR3aa: CASSERRGARTFYEQYF; CDR3nt: TGTGCCAGCAGTGAACGTAGAGGGGCCAGAACGTTCTACGAGCAGTACTTC; d_gene: -; j_gene: TRBJ2-7; len: 17; v_gene: TRBV6-1; abundance: -
CDR3aa: CASSAEVTDTQYF; CDR3nt: TGCGCCAGCAGCGCGGAAGTCACAGATACGCAGTATTTT; d_gene: -; j_gene: TRBJ2-3; len: 13; v_gene: TRBV5-1; abundance: few
CDR3aa: CASSPLRTSGNYEQYF; CDR3nt: TGTGCCAGCAGCCCCCTCAGGACTAGCGGGAACTACGAGCAGTACTTC; d_gene: TRBD2; j_gene: TRBJ2-7; len: 16; v_gene: TRBV14; abundance: -
CDR3aa: CASSVLSGRRGTDTQYF; CDR3nt: TGTGCCAGCAGCGTACTCAGCGGGAGGAGGGGCACAGATACGCAGTATTTT; d_gene: TRBD2; j_gene: TRBJ2-3; len: 17; v_gene: TRBV9; abundance: -
CDR3aa: CAWGTSQEQYF; CDR3nt: TGTGCCTGGGGGACTAGCCAGGAGCAGTACTTC; d_gene: TRBD2; j_gene: TRBJ2-7; len: 11; v_gene: TRBV30; abundance: few